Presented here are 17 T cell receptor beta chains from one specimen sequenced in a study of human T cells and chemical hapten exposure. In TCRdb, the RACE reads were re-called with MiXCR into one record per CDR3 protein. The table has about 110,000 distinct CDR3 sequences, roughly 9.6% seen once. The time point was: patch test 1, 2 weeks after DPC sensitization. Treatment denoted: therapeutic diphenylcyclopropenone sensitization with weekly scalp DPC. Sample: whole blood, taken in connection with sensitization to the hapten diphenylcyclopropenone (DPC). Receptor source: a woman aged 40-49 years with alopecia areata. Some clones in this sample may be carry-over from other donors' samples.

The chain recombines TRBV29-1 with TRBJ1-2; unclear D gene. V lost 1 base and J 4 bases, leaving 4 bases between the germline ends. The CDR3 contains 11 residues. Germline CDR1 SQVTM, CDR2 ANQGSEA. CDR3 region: CSVEGLYGYTF. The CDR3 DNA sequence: TGCAGCGTTGAAGGGCTCTATGGCTACACCTTC.

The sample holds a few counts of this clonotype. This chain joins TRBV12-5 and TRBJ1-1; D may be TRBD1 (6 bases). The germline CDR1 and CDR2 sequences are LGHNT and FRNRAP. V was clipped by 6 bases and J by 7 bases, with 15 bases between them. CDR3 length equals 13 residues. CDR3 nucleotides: TGTGCTAGTGGGAGGACAGCTGGGGTTGAAGCTTTCTTT. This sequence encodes CASGRTAGVEAFF.

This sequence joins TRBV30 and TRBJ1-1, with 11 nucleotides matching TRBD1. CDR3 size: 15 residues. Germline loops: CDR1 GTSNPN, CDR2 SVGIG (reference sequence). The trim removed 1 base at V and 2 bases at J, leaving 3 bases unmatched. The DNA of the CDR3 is TGTGCCTGGAGTGGGACAGGGGGCTTAAACACTGAAGCTTTCTTT. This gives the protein CAWSGTGGLNTEAFF.

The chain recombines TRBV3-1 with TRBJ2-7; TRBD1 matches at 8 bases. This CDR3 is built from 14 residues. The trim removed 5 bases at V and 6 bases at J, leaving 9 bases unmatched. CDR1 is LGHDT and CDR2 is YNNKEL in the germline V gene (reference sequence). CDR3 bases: TGTGCCAGCAGCTTCACCGGACAGGGAGGCGAGCAGTACTTC. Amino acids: CASSFTGQGGEQYF.

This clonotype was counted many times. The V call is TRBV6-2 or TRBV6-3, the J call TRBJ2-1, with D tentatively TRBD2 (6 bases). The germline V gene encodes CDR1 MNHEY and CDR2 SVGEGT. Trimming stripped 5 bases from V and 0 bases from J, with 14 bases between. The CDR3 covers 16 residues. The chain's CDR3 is CASSTSSASSYNEQFF. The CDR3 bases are TGTGCCAGCAGTACCTCTAGCGCGAGCTCCTACAATGAGCAGTTCTTC.

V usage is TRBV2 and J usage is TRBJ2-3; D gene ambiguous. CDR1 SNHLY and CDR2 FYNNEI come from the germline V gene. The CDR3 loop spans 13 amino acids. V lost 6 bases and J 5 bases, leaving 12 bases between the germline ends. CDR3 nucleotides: TGTGCCAGCAGGGTCCGCGCCGTAGATACGCAGTATTTT. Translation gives CASRVRAVDTQYF.

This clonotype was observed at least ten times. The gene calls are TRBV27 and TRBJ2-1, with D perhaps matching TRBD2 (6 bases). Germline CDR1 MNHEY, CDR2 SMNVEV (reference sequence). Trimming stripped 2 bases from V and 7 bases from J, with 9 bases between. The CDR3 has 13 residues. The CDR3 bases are TGTGCCAGCAGTTTAATCGCGGGGAATGAGCAGTTCTTC. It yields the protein CASSLIAGNEQFF.

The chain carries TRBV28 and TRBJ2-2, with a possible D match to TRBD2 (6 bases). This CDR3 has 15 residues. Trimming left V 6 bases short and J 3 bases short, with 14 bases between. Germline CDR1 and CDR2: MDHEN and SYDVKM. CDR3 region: CASRGRGYHTGELFF. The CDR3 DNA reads TGTGCCAGCAGGGGCCGGGGGTATCACACCGGGGAGCTGTTTTTT.

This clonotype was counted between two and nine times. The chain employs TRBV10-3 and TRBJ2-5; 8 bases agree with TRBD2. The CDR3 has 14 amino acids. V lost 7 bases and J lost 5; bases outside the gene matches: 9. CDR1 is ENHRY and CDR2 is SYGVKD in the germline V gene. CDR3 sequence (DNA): TGTGCCATCAACGGCGGGGGGCCGCGGGAGACCCAGTACTTC. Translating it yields CAINGGGPRETQYF.

The CDR3: CSAAGPHQETQYF. CDR3 bases: TGCAGCGCAGCCGGACCGCACCAAGAGACCCAGTACTTC. The genes are TRBV29-1 and TRBJ2-5; D remains ambiguous. This CDR3 spans 13 amino acids. The germline V and J ends were trimmed by 7 bases and 0 bases, with 12 bases remaining between them. CDR1 SQVTM and CDR2 ANQGSEA come from the germline V gene.

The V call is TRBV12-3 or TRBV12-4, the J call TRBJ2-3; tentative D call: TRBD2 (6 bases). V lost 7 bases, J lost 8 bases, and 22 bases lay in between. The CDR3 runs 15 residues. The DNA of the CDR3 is TGTGCCAGCATCATTAAGGGTGGAGGGGCTGGTACGCAGTATTTT. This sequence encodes CASIIKGGGAGTQYF.

The CDR3 DNA sequence: TGCAGCGCCGGACAGGTTCCCTCTGGAAACACCATATATTTT. This codes for CSAGQVPSGNTIYF. The V gene is TRBV29-1, the J gene TRBJ1-3; 7 nucleotides line up with TRBD1. In germline, CDR1 is SQVTM, CDR2 ANQGSEA. V was clipped by 7 bases and J by 0 bases; unmatched bases: 6. This CDR3 has 14 residues.

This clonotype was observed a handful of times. The CDR3 loop reads CASSDQGSPTDTQYF. The DNA for the CDR3 is TGTGCCAGCAGTGACCAGGGCTCTCCTACAGATACGCAGTATTTT. This chain joins TRBV6-1 and TRBJ2-3; possible D gene TRBD1, 5 bases. Trimming removed 3 bases at V and 3 bases at J, with 13 bases between. The CDR3 has 15 residues. From germline, CDR1 is MNHNS and CDR2 SASEGT.

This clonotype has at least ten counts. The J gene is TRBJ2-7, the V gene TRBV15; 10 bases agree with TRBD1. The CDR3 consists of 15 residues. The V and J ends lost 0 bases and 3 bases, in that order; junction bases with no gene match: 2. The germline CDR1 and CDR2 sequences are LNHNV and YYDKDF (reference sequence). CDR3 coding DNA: TGTGCCACCAGCAGAGACGGGACAGGGGTCTACGAGCAGTACTTC. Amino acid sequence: CATSRDGTGVYEQYF.

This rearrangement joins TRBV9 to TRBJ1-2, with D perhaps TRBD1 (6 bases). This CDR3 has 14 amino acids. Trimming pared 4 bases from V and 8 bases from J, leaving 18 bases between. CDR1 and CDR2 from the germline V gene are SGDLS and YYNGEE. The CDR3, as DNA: TGTGCCAGCAGCCCCCAAACAGGGAGCGGAGGCTACACCTTC. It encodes CASSPQTGSGGYTF.

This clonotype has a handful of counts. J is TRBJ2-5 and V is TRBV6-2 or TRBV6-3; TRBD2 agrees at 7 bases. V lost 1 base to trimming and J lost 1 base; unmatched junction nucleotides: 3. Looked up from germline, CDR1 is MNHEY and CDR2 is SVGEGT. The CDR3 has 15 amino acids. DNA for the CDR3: TGTGCCAGCAGTTACTGGGCTAGCGGCCAAGAGACCCAGTACTTC. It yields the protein CASSYWASGQETQYF.

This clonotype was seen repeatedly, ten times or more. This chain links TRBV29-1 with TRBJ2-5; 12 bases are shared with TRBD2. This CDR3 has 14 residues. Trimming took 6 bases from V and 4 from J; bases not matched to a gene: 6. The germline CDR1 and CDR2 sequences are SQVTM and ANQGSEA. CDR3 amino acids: CSVRLAGAGETQYF. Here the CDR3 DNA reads TGCAGCGTCCGACTAGCGGGAGCCGGAGAGACCCAGTACTTC.